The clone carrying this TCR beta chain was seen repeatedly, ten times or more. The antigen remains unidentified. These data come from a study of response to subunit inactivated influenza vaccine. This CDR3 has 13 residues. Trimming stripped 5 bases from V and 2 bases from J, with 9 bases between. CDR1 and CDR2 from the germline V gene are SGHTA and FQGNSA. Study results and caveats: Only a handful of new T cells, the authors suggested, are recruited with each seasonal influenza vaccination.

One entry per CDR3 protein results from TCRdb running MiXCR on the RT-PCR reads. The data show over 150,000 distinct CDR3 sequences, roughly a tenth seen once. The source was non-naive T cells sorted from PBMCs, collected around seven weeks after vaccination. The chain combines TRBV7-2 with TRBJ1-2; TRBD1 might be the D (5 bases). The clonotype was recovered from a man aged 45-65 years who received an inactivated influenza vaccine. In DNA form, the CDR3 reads TGTGCCAGCAGCCGGGACGGGAACTATGGCTACACCTTC. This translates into CASSRDGNYGYTF.